What follows are 32 T cell receptor beta chains derived from one specimen sequenced in a study of cytomegalovirus exposure and HLA in healthy donors. Primers included in the PCR were 60 Vbeta and 13 Jbeta primers. This table comes from immunoSEQ multiplex PCR, and its TCRdb copy is limited to in-frame clones, with some not included. The data show approximately 150,000 clones, approximately 79% seen once. The specimen sequenced was PBMCs. The receptors here all came from a male donor in good health and CMV-seronegative.

This chain connects TRBV21-1 to TRBJ1-4; the D segment call TRBD1 is taken from the table without a DNA check. TRBV21-1 is listed as a pseudogene. The CDR3 consists of 19 residues. The CDR3 protein is CASSTPSGDMGVANEKLFF. CDR3 in DNA: TGTGCCAGCAGCACCCCCTCCGGGGACATGGGGGTGGCTAATGAAAAACTGTTTTTT.

This chain links TRBV2 with TRBJ2-2, with 8 bases identical to TRBD1. This CDR3 is built from 15 residues. The germline V gene has CDR1 SNHLY and CDR2 FYNNEI. Trimming removed 6 bases from V and 4 bases from J; junction bases left unmatched: 7. The DNA for the CDR3 is TGTGCCAGCAGAGGGGCAGGGGGCTTCACCGGGGAGCTGTTTTTT. Encoded protein: CASRGAGGFTGELFF.

The chain uses TRBV7-9 and TRBJ2-5; possible D gene TRBD1, 6 bases. Near its end, the DNA agrees better with TRBJ2-7, so the J call may be wrong. Germline V lookup: CDR1 SEHNR, CDR2 FQNEAQ (reference sequence). CDR3 length: 14 residues. The CDR3 DNA is TGTGCCAGCAGTCGGAGACAGGACAACTACGAGCAGTACTTC. This encodes CASSRRQDNYEQYF.

The V and J genes are TRBV28 and TRBJ2-7, with 7 bases identical to TRBD2. V shed 9 bases and J 6 bases; nucleotides not matched to a gene: 14. The CDR3 consists of 14 residues. The V gene's germline CDR1 is MDHEN and CDR2 SYDVKM. Here the CDR3 reads CASWGGTARGEQYF. The DNA for the CDR3 is TGTGCCAGTTGGGGGGGGACGGCACGTGGCGAGCAGTACTTC.

This chain uses TRBV19 with TRBJ2-7, with 13 bases fitting TRBD2. V shed 5 bases, J shed 1 base, and the junction held 20 bases outside the gene matches. From germline, CDR1 is LNHDA and CDR2 SQIVND (reference sequence). This CDR3 is built from 21 residues. The CDR3 bases are TGTGCCAGTAGTCCCAGACGTGTCGGACTAGCGGGAGCAGGGCTTTCCTACGAGCAGTACTTC. Translating it yields CASSPRRVGLAGAGLSYEQYF.

The chain employs TRBV19 and TRBJ2-5; D is ambiguous. Germline V gives CDR1 LNHDA, CDR2 SQIVND (reference sequence). Trimming took off 4 bases at V and 7 bases at J, with 10 bases between the two ends. The CDR3 spans 12 residues. CDR3 DNA sequence: TGTGCCAGTAGTACCTTGTCCGGGACCCAGTACTTC. Translating it yields CASSTLSGTQYF.

This clone was counted only a few times. V gene TRBV7-9 combines with J gene TRBJ1-2; TRBD1 aligns across 10 bases. Trimming cost V 1 base and J 5 bases; bases outside gene matches: 1. Germline CDR1 SEHNR, CDR2 FQNEAQ (reference sequence). CDR3 size: 14 residues. Here the CDR3 DNA reads TGTGCCAGCAGCTTAGGACAGGGGGCTTATGGCTACACCTTC. Translation gives CASSLGQGAYGYTF.

The V gene is TRBV6-1, the J gene TRBJ1-2; maybe TRBD1 (6 bases). With 4 bases removed from V and 4 bases from J, the gap between germline ends came to 16 bases. Germline V gene lookup returns CDR1 MNHNS and CDR2 SASEGT. This CDR3 is 15 amino acids long. The CDR3 sequence is CASSGDKLGGYGYTF. CDR3 bases: TGTGCCAGCAGTGGGGACAAGTTGGGTGGCTATGGCTACACCTTC.

The V and J genes are TRBV7-2 and TRBJ2-1; a weak D match, TRBD2 (5 bases). Trimming removed 1 base from V and 9 bases from J, with 10 bases in between. The CDR3 totals 13 residues. Germline CDR1 SGHTA, CDR2 FQGNSA. The CDR3 sequence: CASSLGLPSEQFF. The CDR3 DNA sequence: TGTGCCAGCAGCTTAGGACTACCCAGTGAGCAGTTCTTC.

J is TRBJ1-1 and V is TRBV18, with D hard to call. Trimming took 3 bases from V and 1 from J, leaving 6 bases between them. Looked up from germline, CDR1 is KGHSH and CDR2 is LQKENI. The CDR3 contains 13 residues. The CDR3 region has the DNA TGTGCCAGCTCACCCTTCCCGAACACTGAAGCTTTCTTT. Its protein product is CASSPFPNTEAFF.

The V call is TRBV4-3, the J call TRBJ2-5, with D possibly matching TRBD2 (6 bases). The J call may not be correct, given that the DNA end is closer to TRBJ2-7. This CDR3 contains 15 residues. Germline CDR1 LGHNA, CDR2 YSLEER. In DNA, the CDR3 is TGCGCCAGCAGCCAAGGGGGCGGGGCGTCCTACGAGCAGTACTTC. Its translation is CASSQGGGASYEQYF.

The chain's CDR3 is CASGLISYAGIGNTEAFF. As DNA, the CDR3 is TGTGCTAGTGGTTTGATCTCCTATGCGGGTATTGGGAACACTGAAGCTTTCTTT. V usage is TRBV12-5 and J usage is TRBJ1-1, with no clear D. V lost 2 bases and J 1 base, leaving 20 bases between the germline ends. Germline-derived CDR1 and CDR2 are LGHNT and FRNRAP. This CDR3 has 18 residues.

The chain joins TRBV5-1 to TRBJ2-5, with D perhaps matching TRBD1 (8 bases). The CDR3 runs to 13 residues. Germline CDR1 reads SGHRS; CDR2 reads YFSETQ. V gave up 4 bases and J gave up 5 bases, with 12 bases separating them. The CDR3 bases are TGCGCCAGCAGCATACAGGGGGGGGAGACCCAGTACTTC. The encoded protein is CASSIQGGETQYF.

The V call is TRBV6-1, the J call TRBJ1-5; maybe TRBD1 (5 bases). Germline lookup yields CDR1 MNHNS and CDR2 SASEGT. The germline V and J ends were trimmed by 3 bases and 2 bases, with 14 bases remaining between them. This CDR3 has 16 residues. The CDR3: CASSEGLPGGNQPQHF. The CDR3, as DNA: TGTGCCAGCAGTGAGGGACTGCCGGGAGGCAATCAGCCCCAGCATTTT.

V usage is TRBV30 and J usage is TRBJ1-2, with a weak D call TRBD1 (5 bases). The germline V gene has CDR1 GTSNPN and CDR2 SVGIG (reference sequence). V was trimmed by 0 bases and J by 4 bases, leaving 12 bases between them. This CDR3 contains 14 residues. The CDR3 region has the DNA TGTGCCTGGAGTGTCGGAGGGGCGGCCTATGGCTACACCTTC. It translates to CAWSVGGAAYGYTF.

V gene TRBV14 combines with J gene TRBJ2-1; the match to TRBD2 covers 13 bases. This CDR3 contains 18 residues. Germline V gene data show CDR1 as SGHDN and CDR2 as FVKESK. V shed 4 bases, J shed 1 base, and the junction held 7 bases outside the gene matches. The CDR3 DNA sequence: TGTGCCAGCAGCCGAGGACTAGCGGGAGTGAGGTCCTACAATGAGCAGTTCTTC. This codes for CASSRGLAGVRSYNEQFF.

The chain carries TRBV2 and TRBJ1-6; tentative D call: TRBD1 (5 bases). The V end lost 8 bases, the J end lost 7 bases, and 18 bases lay between the germline ends. The germline V gene encodes CDR1 SNHLY and CDR2 FYNNEI. This CDR3 region has 15 residues. CDR3 coding DNA: TGTGCCAGCTCGAAAGGGAGGGGCGGAAATTCACCCCTCCACTTT. Translated: CASSKGRGGNSPLHF.

This clone was seen more than once but under ten times. This chain joins TRBV7-8 and TRBJ2-2; 7 nucleotides match TRBD1. The V gene's germline CDR1 is SGHVS and CDR2 FQNEAQ. J gave up 5 bases and V 1 base, and 1 base lay outside the gene matches. The CDR3 is 14 residues long. CDR3 nucleotide sequence: TGTGCCAGCAGCTTAGAGGGGGCTACCGGGGAGCTGTTTTTT. Amino acids: CASSLEGATGELFF.

This clone has a single count. The chain combines TRBV6-6 with TRBJ2-1; D gene unclear. The CDR3 has 15 amino acids. In germline, CDR1 is MNHNY, CDR2 SVGAGI (reference sequence). Trimming removed 2 bases from V and 13 bases from J, with 21 bases in between. The CDR3 coding sequence is TGTGCCAGCAGTTACCGCCCGTCGTACTCTCCACTACAGTTCTTC. Its protein is CASSYRPSYSPLQFF.

The V gene is TRBV27, the J gene TRBJ2-2, with D possibly matching TRBD2 (6 bases). The V gene lost 9 bases and the J gene lost 3 bases, with 14 bases spanning the gap. CDR1 is MNHEY, CDR2 SMNVEV, per germline (reference sequence). This CDR3 spans 14 amino acids. The CDR3 DNA sequence: TGTGCCAGTCGGGGCCCGGGGGACACCGGGGAGCTGTTTTTT. It codes for CASRGPGDTGELFF.

The rearrangement uses TRBV7-2 and TRBJ2-7, with D possibly being TRBD1 (6 bases). The CDR3 consists of 15 residues. Trimming left V 2 bases short and J 6 bases short, with 17 bases between. Germline CDR1 reads SGHTA; CDR2 reads FQGNSA. Written as DNA, the CDR3 is TGTGCCAGCAGCTTAAGGGCACAGGGTAATGGCGAGCAGTACTTC. Translated: CASSLRAQGNGEQYF.

The gene calls are TRBV6-1 and TRBJ2-3; 8 bases agree with TRBD2. This CDR3 comprises 15 residues. The V and J ends lost 8 bases and 5 bases, in that order; junction bases with no gene match: 12. The germline CDR1 and CDR2 sequences are MNHNS and SASEGT. As DNA, the CDR3 is TGTGCCAGCGGAGACTCAGGGCGGGGGGTAGATACGCAGTATTTT. Residues: CASGDSGRGVDTQYF.

The chain uses TRBV5-6 and TRBJ2-5, with D hard to call. Trimming pared 4 bases from V and 3 bases from J, leaving 4 bases between. Germline V gene data show CDR1 as SGHDT and CDR2 as YYEEEE. The CDR3 extends over 11 amino acids. In DNA, the CDR3 is TGTGCCAGCAGCCGGGAAGAGACCCAGTACTTC. This translates into CASSREETQYF. The variable domain in full, with the rest retrieved from reference TRBV5-6 and TRBJ2-5, is DAGVTQSPTHLIKTRGQQVTLRCSPKSGHDTVSWYQQALGQGPQFIFQYYEEEERQRGNFPDRFSGHQFPNYSSELNVNALLLGDSALYLCASSREETQYFGPGTRLLVL.

V is TRBV18 and J is TRBJ1-6; D not certain. V lost 3 bases and J 8 bases, leaving 14 bases between the germline ends. The CDR3 runs to 15 residues. Germline V gives CDR1 KGHSH, CDR2 LQKENI. CDR3 nucleotides: TGTGCCAGCTCACCTTCGGTAGGCGGTGATTCACCCCTCCACTTT. It specifies CASSPSVGGDSPLHF.

The chain is built from TRBV5-1 and TRBJ1-1; 10 bases line up with TRBD1. Germline V lookup: CDR1 SGHRS, CDR2 YFSETQ. Trimming cost V 0 bases and J 8 bases; bases outside gene matches: 16. The length of the CDR3 is 18 residues. DNA of the CDR3: TGCGCCAGCAGCTTGGGGCTATTACCGGGACAGGGGAGATCGGAAGCTTTCTTT. It encodes CASSLGLLPGQGRSEAFF.

V and J are TRBV5-1 and TRBJ2-2; no definite D call. CDR1 is SGHRS and CDR2 is YFSETQ in the germline V gene. Deletions cut 3 bases from V and 1 base from J, with 10 bases between. There are 15 residues in the CDR3. As DNA, the CDR3 is TGCGCCAGCAGCTCCGGGTCCCTGAACACCGGGGAGCTGTTTTTT. It specifies CASSSGSLNTGELFF. The full variable domain, rest sourced from reference TRBV5-1 and TRBJ2-2, is KAGVTQTPRYLIKTRGQQVTLSCSPISGHRSVSWYQQTPGQGLQFLFEYFSETQRNKGNFPGRFSGRQFSNSRSEMNVSTLELGDSALYLCASSSGSLNTGELFFGEGSRLTVL.

This chain uses TRBV5-4 with TRBJ1-1; perhaps TRBD1 as D (6 bases). The CDR3 sequence is 16 residues long. Trimming pared 0 bases from V and 1 base from J, leaving 13 bases between. Germline-derived CDR1 and CDR2 are SGHNT and YYREEE (reference sequence). CDR3 sequence: CASSLVTGTPNTEAFF. The CDR3, as DNA: TGTGCCAGCAGCTTGGTAACCGGGACACCGAACACTGAAGCTTTCTTT.

The rearrangement joins TRBV11-2 to TRBJ1-6, with a tentative D call TRBD1 (6 bases). In germline, CDR1 is SGHAT, CDR2 FQNNGV. Trimming removed 5 bases at V and 14 bases at J, with 13 bases between. This CDR3 is 12 amino acids long. The CDR3: CASSQAGGTLHF. For the CDR3, the DNA is TGTGCCAGCAGCCAAGCGGGGGGCACCCTCCACTTT.

This clone has more than one count but fewer than ten. This sequence joins TRBV7-6 and TRBJ2-1; D perhaps matches TRBD1 (7 bases). The germline V gene has CDR1 SGHVS and CDR2 FNYEAQ. The CDR3 is 15 amino acids. The V end was cut by 5 bases, the J end by 7 bases, with 18 bases between. The CDR3 loop is CASSPGEVRGNEQFF. The DNA for the CDR3 is TGTGCCAGCAGCCCGGGGGAGGTCAGGGGGAATGAGCAGTTCTTC.

The V gene is TRBV19, the J gene TRBJ1-1, with 10 bases lining up with TRBD1. V gave up 4 bases and J gave up 2 bases; unmatched junction bases: 7. CDR1 LNHDA and CDR2 SQIVND come from the germline V gene (reference sequence). The CDR3 length is 16 residues. Here the CDR3 reads CASSTRDRGYNTEAFF. As DNA, the CDR3 is TGTGCCAGTAGTACCCGGGACAGGGGTTACAACACTGAAGCTTTCTTT.

V and J are TRBV7-2 and TRBJ1-1; D is unresolved. Germline assignment: CDR1 SGHTA and CDR2 FQGNSA. Trimming left V 2 bases short and J 6 bases short, with 13 bases between. The CDR3 sequence is 14 residues long. In DNA form, the CDR3 reads TGTGCCAGCAGCTTATTCTTTGGGGAGGCTGAAGCTTTCTTT. Protein product: CASSLFFGEAEAFF.

This clone was picked up one time. The chain recombines TRBV7-9 with TRBJ2-7; 10 nucleotides match TRBD1. The junction had 7 bases not matched to a gene; V was cut back by 2 bases and J by 6 bases. The CDR3 runs 15 residues. The V gene's germline CDR1 is SEHNR and CDR2 FQNEAQ (reference sequence). As DNA, the CDR3 is TGTGCCAGCAGCTTATGGGACAGGGGTGGTCTCGAGCAGTACTTC. The encoded protein is CASSLWDRGGLEQYF.